These 2 T cell receptor beta chains were sequenced from one sample in a study of beta chain features in type 1 diabetes. Findings and limits, study-wide: In every one of the four CD4+ subsets, TCRB CDR3s were moderately but significantly shorter in Type 1 diabetes patients.

Expressed TCRB transcripts were sequenced because the isolated RNA had all been reverse transcribed beforehand. Sequencing used immunoSEQ multiplex PCR; TCRdb keeps in-frame clones, though not all of them. Among roughly 150,000 clones, roughly 60% were seen once, and the ten largest hold 0.08% to 0.095%. For these receptors, no antigen is known. The material sequenced was naive CD4+ T cells from blood. The receptors come from a man aged 25-40 years with type 1 diabetes.

V gene TRBV4-3 combines with J gene TRBJ1-5; possibly TRBD1 for D (5 bases). This CDR3 contains 16 residues. Germline V lookup: CDR1 LGHNA, CDR2 YSLEER. Trimming took off 0 bases at V and 3 bases at J, with 12 bases between the two ends. CDR3 in amino acids: CASSQDQSGYNQPQHF. CDR3 DNA sequence: TGCGCCAGCAGCCAAGATCAATCAGGGTACAATCAGCCCCAGCATTTT.

This sequence joins TRBV2 and TRBJ2-3; D may match TRBD1 or TRBD2 (5 bases each). This CDR3 comprises 14 residues. Between the trimmed V and J ends, which lost 3 bases and 6 bases, there was a span of 13 bases. Germline loops: CDR1 SNHLY, CDR2 FYNNEI. In DNA, the CDR3 is TGTGCCAGCAGTGATGAGGGGCGTGGCGATACGCAGTATTTT. This codes for CASSDEGRGDTQYF.